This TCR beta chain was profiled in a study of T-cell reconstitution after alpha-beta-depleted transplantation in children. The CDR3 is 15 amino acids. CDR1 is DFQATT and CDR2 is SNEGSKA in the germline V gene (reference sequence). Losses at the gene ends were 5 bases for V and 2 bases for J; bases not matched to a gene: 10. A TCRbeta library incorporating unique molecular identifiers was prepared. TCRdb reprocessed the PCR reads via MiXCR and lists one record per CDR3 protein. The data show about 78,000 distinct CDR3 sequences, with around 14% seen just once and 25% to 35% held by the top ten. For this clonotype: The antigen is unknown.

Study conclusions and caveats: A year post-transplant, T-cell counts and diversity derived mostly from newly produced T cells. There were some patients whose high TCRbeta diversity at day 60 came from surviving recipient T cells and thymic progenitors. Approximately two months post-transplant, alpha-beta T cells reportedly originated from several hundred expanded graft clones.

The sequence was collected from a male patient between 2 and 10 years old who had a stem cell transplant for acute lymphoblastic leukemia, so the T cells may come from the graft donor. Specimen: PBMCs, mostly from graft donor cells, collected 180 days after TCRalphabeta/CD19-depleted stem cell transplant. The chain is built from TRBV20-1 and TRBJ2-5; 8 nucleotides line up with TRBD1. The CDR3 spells CSASIQDRAQETQYF. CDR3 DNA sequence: TGCAGTGCTTCAATTCAGGACAGGGCACAAGAGACCCAGTACTTC.